This T cell receptor (beta chain) stems from a study of blood T cells in healthy people across ages. In germline, CDR1 is LNHNV, CDR2 YYDKDF (reference sequence). Trimming took off 9 bases at V and 7 bases at J, with 18 bases between the two ends. The CDR3 is made up of 13 amino acids. Primed by a sample-barcoded 5' primer and a J-beta primer mix, a second PCR proceeded for about 6 to 12 cycles. Via MiXCR, TCRdb re-called the 5' RACE reads, giving one row per CDR3 protein. This table holds 1.2 million to 1.5 million distinct CDR3 sequences, 42% found once. General observations from the study: No one knew whether donors had CMV, which possibly confounded expanded clonotype changes. Percentage of naive T cells showed a strong correlation with TCR beta diversity. Measured against age, TCR beta diversity per million T cells decreased in a roughly linear manner.

Comments on this clonotype: Its matching antigen is unknown.

Sequencing used blood. The chain carries TRBV15 and TRBJ1-1; D remains ambiguous. This receptor was identified in a woman aged 18-29 years in good health. CDR3 nucleotide sequence: TGTGCCACTCAATCACCAAGGAGGATTGAAGCTTTCTTT. It yields the protein CATQSPRRIEAFF. The whole variable domain, filled in from reference TRBV15 and TRBJ1-1, reads DAMVIQNPRYQVTQFGKPVTLSCSQTLNHNVMYWYQQKSSQAPKLLFHYYDKDFNNEADTPDNFQSRRPNTSFCFLDIRSPGLGDTAMYLCATQSPRRIEAFFGQGTRLTVV.